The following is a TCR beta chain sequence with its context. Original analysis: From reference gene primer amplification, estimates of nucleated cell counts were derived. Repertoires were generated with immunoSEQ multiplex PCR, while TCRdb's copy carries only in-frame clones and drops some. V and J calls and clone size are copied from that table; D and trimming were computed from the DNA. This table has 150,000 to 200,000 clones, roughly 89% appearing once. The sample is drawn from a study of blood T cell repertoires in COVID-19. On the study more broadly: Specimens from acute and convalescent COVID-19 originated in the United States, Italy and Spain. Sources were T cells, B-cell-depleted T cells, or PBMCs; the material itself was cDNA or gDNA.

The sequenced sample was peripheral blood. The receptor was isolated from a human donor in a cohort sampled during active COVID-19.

CDR3 sequence: CAWSHRGKAGNTIYF. CDR3 nucleotides: TGTGCCTGGAGTCACAGGGGGAAGGCTGGAAACACCATATATTTT. The chain recombines TRBV30 with TRBJ1-3, with 8 bases identical to TRBD1. CDR1 and CDR2 from the germline V gene are GTSNPN and SVGIG (reference sequence). V lost 2 bases to trimming and J lost 2 bases; unmatched junction nucleotides: 5. The CDR3 length is 15 residues. The whole variable domain, remainder taken from reference TRBV30 and TRBJ1-3, is SQTIHQWPATLVQPVGSPLSLECTVEGTSNPNLYWYRQAAGRGLQLLFYSVGIGQISSEVPQNLSASRPQDRQFILSSKKLLLSDSGFYLCAWSHRGKAGNTIYFGEGSWLTVV.